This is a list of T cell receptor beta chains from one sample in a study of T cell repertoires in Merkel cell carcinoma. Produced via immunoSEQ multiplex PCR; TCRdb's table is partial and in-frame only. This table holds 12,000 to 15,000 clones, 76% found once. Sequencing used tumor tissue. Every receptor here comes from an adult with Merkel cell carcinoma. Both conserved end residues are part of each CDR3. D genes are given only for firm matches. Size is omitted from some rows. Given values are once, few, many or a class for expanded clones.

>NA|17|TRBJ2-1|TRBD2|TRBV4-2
CASSQGVAGGSRNEQFF
TGTGCCAGCAGCCAAGGGGTAGCGGGAGGGTCGCGCAATGAGCAGTTCTTC
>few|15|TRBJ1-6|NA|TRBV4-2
CASSRGGTENSPLHF
TGTGCCAGCAGCCGCGGGGGGACGGAAAATTCACCCCTCCACTTT
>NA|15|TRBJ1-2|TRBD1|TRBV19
CASSPGQASNYGYTF
TGTGCCAGTAGTCCAGGACAGGCTTCTAACTATGGCTACACCTTC
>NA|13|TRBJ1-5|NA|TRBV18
CASSSGGNQPQHF
TGTGCCAGCTCCTCGGGGGGAAATCAGCCCCAGCATTTT
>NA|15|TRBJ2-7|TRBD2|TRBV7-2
CASSLDFTSGYEQYF
TGTGCCAGCAGCTTGGATTTTACTAGCGGATACGAGCAGTACTTC
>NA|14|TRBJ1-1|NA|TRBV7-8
CASSLEYTVQEAFF
TGTGCCAGCAGCTTAGAATATACAGTCCAGGAAGCTTTCTTT
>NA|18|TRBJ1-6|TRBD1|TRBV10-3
CAISASGVRGPLVSPLHF
TGTGCCATCAGTGCCTCGGGGGTAAGGGGGCCTCTGGTTTCACCCCTCCACTTT
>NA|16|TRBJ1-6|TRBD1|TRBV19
CASSRQGFSYNSPLHF
TGTGCCAGTAGTAGACAGGGGTTCTCCTATAATTCACCCCTCCACTTT
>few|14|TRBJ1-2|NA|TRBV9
CASSVGGAGYGYTF
TGTGCCAGCAGCGTAGGGGGCGCAGGTTATGGCTACACCTTC
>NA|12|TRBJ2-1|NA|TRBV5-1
CASSFPDNEQFF
TGCGCCAGCAGCTTCCCCGACAATGAGCAGTTCTTC
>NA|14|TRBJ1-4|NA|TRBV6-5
CASSPDGAGEKLFF
TGTGCCAGCAGCCCCGATGGGGCCGGTGAAAAACTGTTTTTT
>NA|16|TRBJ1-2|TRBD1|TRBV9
CASSASGTDDNYGYTF
TGTGCCAGCAGCGCCTCCGGGACAGACGATAACTATGGCTACACCTTC
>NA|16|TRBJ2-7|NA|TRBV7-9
CASSLRRAATEGEQYF
TGTGCCAGCAGCTTAAGGCGGGCCGCTACCGAGGGTGAGCAGTACTTC
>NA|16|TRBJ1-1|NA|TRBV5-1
CASSSPIVRGGTEAFF
TGCGCCAGCAGCTCCCCGATAGTCAGGGGAGGGACTGAAGCTTTCTTT
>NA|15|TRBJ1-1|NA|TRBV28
CASSLMGRGHTEAFF
TGTGCCAGCAGTTTAATGGGCAGGGGACACACTGAAGCTTTCTTT
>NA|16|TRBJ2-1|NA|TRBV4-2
CASSPRGPGDYNEQFF
TGTGCCAGCAGCCCCCGGGGGCCAGGGGATTACAATGAGCAGTTCTTC
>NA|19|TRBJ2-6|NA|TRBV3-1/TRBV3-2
CASSQGRGGRSSGANVLTF
TGTGCCAGCAGCCAAGGCCGCGGGGGCCGATCCTCTGGGGCCAACGTCCTGACTTTC
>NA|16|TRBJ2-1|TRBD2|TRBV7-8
CASSHKPGLADDEQFF
TGTGCCAGCAGCCACAAACCGGGACTAGCGGACGATGAGCAGTTCTTC
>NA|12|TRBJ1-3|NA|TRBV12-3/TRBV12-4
CASSPTGNTIYF
TGTGCCAGCAGCCCAACTGGAAACACCATATATTTT
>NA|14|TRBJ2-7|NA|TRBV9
CASSVALGVYEQYF
TGTGCCAGCAGCGTAGCACTTGGGGTCTACGAGCAGTACTTC
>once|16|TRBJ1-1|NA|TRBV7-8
CASSLGAGPVNTEAFF
TGTGCCAGCAGCTTAGGGGCAGGACCCGTGAACACTGAAGCTTTCTTT
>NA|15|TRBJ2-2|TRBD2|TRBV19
CASSIGDYLAGELFF
TGTGCCAGTAGTATAGGGGACTACCTCGCCGGGGAGCTGTTTTTT
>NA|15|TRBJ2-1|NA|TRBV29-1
CSASVGGFDSNEQFF
TGCAGCGCTTCCGTAGGGGGGTTTGATTCCAATGAGCAGTTCTTC
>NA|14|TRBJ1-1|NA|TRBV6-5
CASRETGWNTEAFF
TGTGCCAGCAGGGAGACCGGATGGAACACTGAAGCTTTCTTT
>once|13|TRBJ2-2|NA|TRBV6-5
CATDPPNTGELFF
TGTGCCACGGACCCTCCGAACACCGGGGAGCTGTTTTTT
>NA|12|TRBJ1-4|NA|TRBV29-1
CSVGSLNEKLFF
TGCAGCGTGGGGTCACTGAACGAAAAACTGTTTTTT
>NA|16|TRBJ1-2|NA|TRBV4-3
CASSLQIFGDDYGYTF
TGCGCCAGCAGCCTACAGATCTTCGGGGACGACTATGGCTACACCTTC
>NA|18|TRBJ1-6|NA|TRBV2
CASSDLGAGRLGDSPLHF
TGTGCCAGCAGTGATTTGGGAGCAGGGCGTTTGGGGGATTCACCCCTCCACTTT
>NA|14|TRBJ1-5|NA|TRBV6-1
CASSEIGNEEPQHF
TGTGCCAGCAGTGAAATAGGGAACGAGGAGCCCCAGCATTTT
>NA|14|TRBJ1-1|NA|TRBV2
CASRYLGQNTEAFF
TGTGCCAGCAGATACCTGGGACAGAACACTGAAGCTTTCTTT
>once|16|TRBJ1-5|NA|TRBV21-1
CASSKRNRDSNQPQHF
TGTGCCAGCAGCAAAAGGAACAGAGATAGCAATCAGCCCCAGCATTTT
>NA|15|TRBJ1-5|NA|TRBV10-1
CASTPGHNSNQPQHF
TGCGCCAGCACCCCGGGACACAATAGCAATCAGCCCCAGCATTTT
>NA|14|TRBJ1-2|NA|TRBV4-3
CASTSRGSSYGYTF
TGCGCCAGCACCTCAAGAGGAAGTTCCTATGGCTACACCTTC
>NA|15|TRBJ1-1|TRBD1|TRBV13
CASSLIGTANTEAFF
TGTGCCAGCAGCTTGATAGGGACAGCGAACACTGAAGCTTTCTTT
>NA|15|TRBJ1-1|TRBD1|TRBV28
CASSLTQQGGTEAFF
TGTGCCAGCAGTTTAACCCAACAGGGGGGCACTGAAGCTTTCTTT
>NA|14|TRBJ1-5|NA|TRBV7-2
CASSSGAFNQPQHF
TGTGCCAGCAGCTCCGGGGCCTTCAATCAGCCCCAGCATTTT
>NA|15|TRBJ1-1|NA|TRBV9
CASSTRGGSNTEAFF
TGTGCCAGCAGCACACGAGGAGGATCGAACACTGAAGCTTTCTTT
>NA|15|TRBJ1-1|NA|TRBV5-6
CASSLVGTPNTEAFF
TGTGCCAGCAGCTTGGTAGGGACACCGAACACTGAAGCTTTCTTT
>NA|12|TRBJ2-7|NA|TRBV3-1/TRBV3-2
CASSPSVDEQYF
TGTGCCAGCAGCCCTTCCGTGGACGAGCAGTACTTC
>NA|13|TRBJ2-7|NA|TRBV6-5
CASRRAGAYEQYF
TGTGCCAGCCGGCGGGCAGGTGCCTACGAGCAGTACTTC
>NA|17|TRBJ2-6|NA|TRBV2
CASRQQGLGSGANVLTF
TGTGCCAGCAGGCAACAGGGTTTAGGCTCTGGGGCCAACGTCCTGACTTTC
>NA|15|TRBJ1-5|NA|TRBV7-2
CASSSFVGANQPQHF
TGTGCCAGCAGCTCTTTTGTTGGGGCCAATCAGCCCCAGCATTTT
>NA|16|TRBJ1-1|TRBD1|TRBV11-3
CASSLGTGQFKGLAFF
TGTGCCAGCAGCTTAGGTACGGGACAGTTTAAGGGGCTCGCTTTCTTT
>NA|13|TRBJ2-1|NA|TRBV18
CASSRTRNNEQFF
TGTGCCAGCTCACGGACCCGGAACAATGAGCAGTTCTTC
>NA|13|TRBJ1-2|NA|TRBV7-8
CASSSTSNYGYTF
TGTGCCAGCAGCTCTACCTCTAACTATGGCTACACCTTC
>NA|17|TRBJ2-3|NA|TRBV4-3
CASSPVAGTASTDTQYF
TGCGCCAGCAGCCCTGTAGCCGGGACTGCTTCAACAGATACGCAGTATTTT
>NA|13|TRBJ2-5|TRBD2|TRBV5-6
CASSSGGQETQYF
TGTGCCAGCAGCTCGGGGGGGCAAGAGACCCAGTACTTC
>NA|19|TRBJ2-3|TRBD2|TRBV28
CASSSTTLSLAGLTDTQYF
TGTGCCAGCAGCTCTACCACCTTATCACTAGCGGGATTGACAGATACGCAGTATTTT
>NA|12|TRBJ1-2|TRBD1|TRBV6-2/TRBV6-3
CASSSSTGGYTF
TGTGCCAGCAGTTCCTCGACAGGGGGCTACACCTTC
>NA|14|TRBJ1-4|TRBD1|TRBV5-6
CASSVLGQGEKLFF
TGTGCCAGCAGCGTGCTGGGACAGGGTGAAAAACTGTTTTTT
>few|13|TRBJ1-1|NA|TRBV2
CASNRQGNFEAFF
TGTGCCAGCAATCGTCAGGGGAACTTTGAAGCTTTCTTT